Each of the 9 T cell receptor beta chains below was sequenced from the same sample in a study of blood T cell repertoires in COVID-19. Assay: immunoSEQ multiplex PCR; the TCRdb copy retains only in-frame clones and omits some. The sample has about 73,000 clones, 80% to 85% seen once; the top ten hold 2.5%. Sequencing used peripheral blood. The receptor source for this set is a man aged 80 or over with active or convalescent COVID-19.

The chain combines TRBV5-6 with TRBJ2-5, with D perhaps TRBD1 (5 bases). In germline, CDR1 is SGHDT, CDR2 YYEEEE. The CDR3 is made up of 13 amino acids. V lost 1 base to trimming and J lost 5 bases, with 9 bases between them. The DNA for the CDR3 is TGTGCCAGCAGCTTGCAGGGTATCGAGACCCAGTACTTC. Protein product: CASSLQGIETQYF. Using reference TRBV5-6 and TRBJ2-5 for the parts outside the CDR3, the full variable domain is DAGVTQSPTHLIKTRGQQVTLRCSPKSGHDTVSWYQQALGQGPQFIFQYYEEEERQRGNFPDRFSGHQFPNYSSELNVNALLLGDSALYLCASSLQGIETQYFGPGTRLLVL.

CDR3 sequence (DNA): TGTGCCAGCAGTGAATTTAGCACTTCCTACGAGCAGTACTTC. Translation gives CASSEFSTSYEQYF. This chain joins TRBV25-1 and TRBJ2-7; no clear D. V was pared by 1 base and J by 1 base, with 8 bases between. The CDR3 is 14 amino acids. The germline V gene has CDR1 MGHDK and CDR2 SYGVNS.

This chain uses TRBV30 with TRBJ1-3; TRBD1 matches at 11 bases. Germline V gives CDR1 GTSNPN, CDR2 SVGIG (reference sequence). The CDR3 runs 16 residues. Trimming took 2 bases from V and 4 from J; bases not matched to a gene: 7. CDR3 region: CAWSRDRGTRGNTIYF. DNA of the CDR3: TGTGCCTGGAGTCGGGACAGGGGGACGAGAGGAAACACCATATATTTT.

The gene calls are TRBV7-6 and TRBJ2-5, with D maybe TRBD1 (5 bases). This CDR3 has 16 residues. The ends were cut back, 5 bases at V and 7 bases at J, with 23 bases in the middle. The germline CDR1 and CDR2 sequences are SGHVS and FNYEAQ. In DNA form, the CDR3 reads TGTGCCAGCAGCACCCCGCGTGGGGCCGGATTGGGGACCCAGTACTTC. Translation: CASSTPRGAGLGTQYF. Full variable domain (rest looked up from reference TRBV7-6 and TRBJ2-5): GAGVSQSPRYKVTKRGQDVALRCDPISGHVSLYWYRQALGQGPEFLTYFNYEAQQDKSGLPNDRFSAERPEGSISTLTIQRTEQRDSAMYRCASSTPRGAGLGTQYFGPGTRLLVL.

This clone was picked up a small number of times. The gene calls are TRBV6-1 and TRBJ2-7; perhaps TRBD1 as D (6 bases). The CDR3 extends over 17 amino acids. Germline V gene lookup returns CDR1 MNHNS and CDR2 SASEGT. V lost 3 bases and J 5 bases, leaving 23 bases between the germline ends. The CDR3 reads CASSDFTGSAADDEQYF. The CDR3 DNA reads TGTGCCAGCAGTGACTTTACAGGGTCGGCTGCGGATGACGAGCAGTACTTC.

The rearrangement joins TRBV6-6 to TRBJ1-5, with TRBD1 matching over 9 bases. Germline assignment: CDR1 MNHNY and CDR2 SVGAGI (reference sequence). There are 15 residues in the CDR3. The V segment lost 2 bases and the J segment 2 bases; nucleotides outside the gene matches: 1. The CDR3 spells CASSYRDRGNQPQHF. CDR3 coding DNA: TGTGCCAGCAGTTACCGGGACAGGGGCAATCAGCCCCAGCATTTT.

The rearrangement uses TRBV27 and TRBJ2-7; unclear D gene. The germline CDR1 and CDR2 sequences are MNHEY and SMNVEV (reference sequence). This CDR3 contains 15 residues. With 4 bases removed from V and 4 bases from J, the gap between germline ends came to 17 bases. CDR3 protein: CASSSIDKTSYEQYF. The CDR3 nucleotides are TGTGCCAGCAGTTCGATAGATAAAACGAGTTACGAGCAGTACTTC.

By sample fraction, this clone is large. The CDR3 sequence: CASSLGTGGYGYTF. In DNA form, the CDR3 reads TGTGCCAGCAGCTTGGGGACAGGGGGATATGGCTACACCTTC. The V and J genes are TRBV5-6 and TRBJ1-2, with 10 bases lining up with TRBD1. Unmatched junction bases numbered 1, after V lost 0 bases and J lost 5 bases. CDR1 is SGHDT and CDR2 is YYEEEE in the germline V gene. The CDR3 contains 14 residues.

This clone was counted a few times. The CDR3 region has the DNA TGTGCTAGTGGTTTGGGACAGGGATATTACGAGCAGTACTTC. Its translation is CASGLGQGYYEQYF. The genes are TRBV12-5 and TRBJ2-7; 7 nucleotides agree with TRBD1. The J segment lost 4 bases and the V segment lost 1 base, leaving 4 bases of the junction unmatched. CDR3 size: 14 residues. Germline V lookup: CDR1 LGHNT, CDR2 FRNRAP.